This T cell receptor beta chain was captured in a study of T cells in Graves' hyperthyroidism and ophthalmopathy. Study results and limitations: Separation of ophthalmopathy from stable hyperthyroidism was achieved by a 13 V-J model.

As concerns this clonotype: Its antigen is as yet unknown.

TCR beta CDR3 region amplification was performed from RNA transcripts. Carried out on the TCR CDR3, a first-round RT-PCR used the HTBI primer set. TCRdb re-called the multiplex PCR reads through MiXCR, storing one row per CDR3 protein. The data hold hundreds of thousands of distinct CDR3 sequences, with 13% to 15% observed a single time. Germline V lookup: CDR1 MGHDK, CDR2 SYGVNS. The CDR3 sequence is 13 residues long. J lost 6 bases, V lost 4 bases, and 2 bases had no gene match. This TCR was recovered from a woman in her fifties or sixties with Graves' ophthalmopathy. Sequences were obtained from blood. V gene TRBV25-1 combines with J gene TRBJ2-7; 11 bases agree with TRBD2. The CDR3 DNA is TGTGCCAGCAGTGTACTAGCGGGAGCCGAGCAGTACTTC. It specifies CASSVLAGAEQYF.